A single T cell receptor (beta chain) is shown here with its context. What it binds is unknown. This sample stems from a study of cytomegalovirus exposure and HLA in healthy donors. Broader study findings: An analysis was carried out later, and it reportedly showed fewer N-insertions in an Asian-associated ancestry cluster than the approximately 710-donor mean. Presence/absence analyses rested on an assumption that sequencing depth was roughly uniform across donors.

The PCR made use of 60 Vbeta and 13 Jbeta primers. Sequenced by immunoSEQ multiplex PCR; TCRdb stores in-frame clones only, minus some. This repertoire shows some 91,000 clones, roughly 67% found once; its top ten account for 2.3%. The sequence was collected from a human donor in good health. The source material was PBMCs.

CDR3: CASSFLAGGDEQFF. In DNA form, the CDR3 reads TGTGCCAGCAGCTTTCTAGCGGGAGGCGATGAGCAGTTCTTC. The chain employs TRBV7-6 and TRBJ2-1; 11 bases fit TRBD2. The CDR3 runs to 14 residues. The V and J ends lost 3 bases and 8 bases, in that order; junction bases with no gene match: 3. Germline CDR1 and CDR2: SGHVS and FNYEAQ.